Described below is a single T cell receptor (beta chain) sequence and its context. The V gene lost 0 bases and the J gene lost 2 bases, with 11 bases spanning the gap. CDR1 and CDR2 (germline): SGHVS, FNYEAQ. The CDR3 totals 16 residues. The sample belongs to a study of T cell changes during pregnancy in multiple sclerosis. This table comes from immunoSEQ multiplex PCR, and its TCRdb copy is limited to in-frame clones, with some not included. The table has roughly 99,000 clones, 92% seen once. The sequenced sample was peripheral blood, obtained after pregnancy. V is TRBV7-6 and J is TRBJ1-3; a possible D gene is TRBD1 (6 bases). The receptor comes from a female donor in good health, enrolled as a control in a pregnancy study. The CDR3 DNA reads as TGTGCCAGCAGCTTAGCTCAGACAGGACCTGGAAACACCATATATTTT. It encodes CASSLAQTGPGNTIYF.